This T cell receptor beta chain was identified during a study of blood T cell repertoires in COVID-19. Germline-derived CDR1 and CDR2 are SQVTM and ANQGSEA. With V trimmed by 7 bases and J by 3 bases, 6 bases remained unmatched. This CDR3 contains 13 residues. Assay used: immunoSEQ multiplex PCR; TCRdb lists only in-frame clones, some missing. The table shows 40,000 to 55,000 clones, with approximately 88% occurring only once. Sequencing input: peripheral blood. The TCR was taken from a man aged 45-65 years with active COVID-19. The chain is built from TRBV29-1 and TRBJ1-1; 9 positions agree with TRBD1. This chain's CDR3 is CSAQQGAYTEAFF. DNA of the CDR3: TGCAGCGCTCAACAGGGGGCCTACACTGAAGCTTTCTTT.